The clone carrying this T cell receptor beta chain was detected only a few times. Its target is not known. The genes and germline here are from mouse. The CDR3 end lies 1 residue beyond the end of the read and is filled in from the germline J gene. Other DNA sequences in this specimen translate into the identical CDR3. Trimming removed 4 bases from V and 4 bases from J, with 5 bases in between. The CDR3 consists of 11 residues. CDR1 KGHPV and CDR2 FQNQEV come from the germline V gene (reference sequence). This entry comes from a study of tissue T cells after allogeneic stem cell transplantation. General observations from the study: Anatomically similar tissues had similar TCR repertoires within each patient. Motif-based clustering found tissue-specific repertoire signatures shared across patients, though few clones were shared.

Time point indicated: mouse harvest day 7 after allogeneic transplant. Tail vein injection delivered 10^7 T-cell-depleted bone marrow cells and 10^6 splenic CD5+ T cells. Libraries were prepared by immunoSEQ multiplex PCR; TCRdb keeps only in-frame clonotypes and omits some of them. This sample has approximately 7,800 clones, with roughly half found just once. The chain joins TRBV26 to TRBJ2-7; D uncertain. The clonotype was recovered from a female BALB/c mouse given C57BL/6 T cells with graft-versus-host disease after an allogeneic hematopoietic cell transplant. The sample was gut tissue. CDR3 bases read: TGTGCCAGCAGTCGCCAGTATGAACAGTAC. Its protein is CASSRQYEQY. In full, the CDR3 is CASSRQYEQYF.